Below are 8 T cell receptor beta chains sequenced from a single sample in a study of breast tumors, draining lymph nodes, adjacent tissues. One entry per CDR3 protein, called by TCRdb with MiXCR from the multiplex PCR reads. This table holds some 120,000 distinct CDR3 sequences, nearly 20% found once. Breast cancer patients provided tissue from their axillary draining lymph nodes. The sample consisted of axillary lymph node tissue. The receptors shown here come from a female donor with breast cancer. Some clones in this sample may be carry-over from other donors' samples.

This clonotype was detected many times. This CDR3 is missing its conserved last phenylalanine or tryptophan, likely due to a read error. It is unclear where the CDR3 begins or ends on the DNA, so no DNA is shown, and the CDR3 is as TCRdb lists it. The chain employs TRBV2 and TRBJ2-5; TRBD1, the D gene given by the table, was not confirmed from the DNA. Both ends counted, the CDR3 spans 12 residues. The V gene's germline CDR1 is SNHLY and CDR2 FYNNEI. CDR3 amino acids: CASSETRDRAIC.

A note on this clonotype: This may come from a read error, since a much larger clone is one base off. The chain recombines TRBV7-3 with TRBJ2-2; D ambiguous. Germline CDR1 is SGHTA and CDR2 is FQGTGA. The CDR3 totals 12 residues. V was trimmed by 8 bases and J by 1 base, leaving 5 bases between them. The CDR3 region is CASGRNTGELFF. The CDR3 DNA reads TGTGCCAGCGGCCGGAACACCGGGGAGCTGTTTTTT.

The chain links TRBV7-8 to TRBJ2-2, with 10 bases aligning to TRBD1. The J segment lost 3 bases and the V segment lost 4 bases, leaving 8 bases of the junction unmatched. There are 17 residues in the CDR3. Germline lookup yields CDR1 SGHVS and CDR2 FQNEAQ. For the CDR3, the DNA is TGTGCCAGCAGCTCGCCCCGGGACAGGGGTGACACCGGGGAGCTGTTTTTT. It encodes CASSSPRDRGDTGELFF.

This clonotype was counted ten times or more. CDR3 residues: CASSLTSQGTDTQYF. DNA of the CDR3: TGTGCCAGCAGCTTAACCTCGCAGGGCACAGATACGCAGTATTTT. This chain joins TRBV7-3 and TRBJ2-3; D gene ambiguous. There are 15 residues in the CDR3. The V gene's germline CDR1 is SGHTA and CDR2 FQGTGA. V was clipped by 0 bases and J by 1 base, with 8 bases between them.

The table lists this clonotype with a few counts. The V call is TRBV28, the J call TRBJ2-7; either TRBD1 or TRBD2 may fit D (5 bases each). Germline CDR1 and CDR2: MDHEN and SYDVKM. CDR3 length: 14 residues. V lost 2 bases to trimming and J lost 4 bases, with 12 bases between them. The CDR3: CASSLNHGGYEQYF. CDR3 nucleotide sequence: TGTGCCAGCAGTTTAAATCATGGGGGATACGAGCAGTACTTC.

This clonotype has ten or more counts. J is TRBJ1-3 and V is TRBV7-9; TRBD1 matches 10 bases. The germline V gene encodes CDR1 SEHNR and CDR2 FQNEAQ (reference sequence). V shed 3 bases and J 14 bases; nucleotides not matched to a gene: 7. The CDR3 is 13 amino acids. The CDR3 DNA sequence: TGTGCCAGCAGCTTTTCTGGGACAGGGGACGTATATTTT. As protein: CASSFSGTGDVYF. Supplemented by reference TRBV7-9 and TRBJ1-3, the full variable domain reads DTGVSQNPRHKITKRGQNVTFRCDPISEHNRLYWYRQTLGQGPEFLTYFQNEAQLEKSRLLSDRFSAERPKGSFSTLEIQRTEQGDSAMYLCASSFSGTGDVYFGEGSWLTVV.

This clonotype was counted ten times or more. The chain joins TRBV2 to TRBJ2-7; the D gene is possibly TRBD1 (6 bases). V lost 2 bases, J lost 5 bases, and 10 bases lay in between. There are 13 residues in the CDR3. Looked up from germline, CDR1 is SNHLY and CDR2 is FYNNEI. CDR3 region: CASSEIWDNEQYF. The CDR3, as DNA: TGTGCCAGCAGTGAAATCTGGGACAACGAGCAGTACTTC.

Points on this clonotype: A read error is possible here, since a much larger clone lies one base away. The chain recombines TRBV29-1 with TRBJ1-2, with TRBD1 matching 10 bases. CDR3 length equals 13 residues. The germline V gene encodes CDR1 SQVTM and CDR2 ANQGSEA. J lost 5 bases, V lost 6 bases, and 6 bases had no gene match. The CDR3 DNA is TGCAGCGTCCGGGACAGGGGATGGTATGGCTACACCTTC. Translated: CSVRDRGWYGYTF.